This TCR beta chain was sequenced for a study of Graves' ophthalmopathy and Graves' hyperthyroidism. Study-wide results and caveats: Sensitivity reached approximately 71% and specificity 72% to 80% when the model predicted ophthalmopathy progression. Between ophthalmopathy and stable hyperthyroidism, a 13-signature model drew a separation with just over 85% sensitivity and 75% to 82% specificity.

Amplifying from RNA transcripts, the study obtained TCR beta CDR3 regions. Investigators did first-round RT-PCR with HTBI primers, then second-round multiplex PCR. TCRdb re-analysed the multiplex PCR reads in MiXCR, keeping a single row per CDR3 protein. The table records about 740,000 distinct CDR3 sequences, 40% of them present only once. None of the included patients had other autoimmune diseases, uncontrolled infections, pregnancy or lactation, as these led to exclusion. Note on this clonotype: What it recognizes is unknown.

This receptor was identified in an adult man with Graves' ophthalmopathy. The material sequenced was peripheral blood.

CDR3 coding DNA: TGCAGTGCTAGCGGCTCTGGGGCCAACGTCCTGACTTTC. Its translation is CSASGSGANVLTF. The chain recombines TRBV20-1 with TRBJ2-6, with D hard to call. Trimming took off 3 bases at V and 0 bases at J, with 3 bases between the two ends. This CDR3 is built from 13 residues. From germline, CDR1 is DFQATT and CDR2 SNEGSKA (reference sequence).